Presented here are 8 T cell receptor beta chains from one specimen sequenced in a study of T cell responses to AZD1222 COVID-19 vaccine. Produced via immunoSEQ multiplex PCR; TCRdb's table is partial and in-frame only. The repertoire holds approximately 150,000 clones, with almost 95% as singletons. The starting material was peripheral blood, obtained on day 0 of AZD1222 vaccination. These receptor sequences come from an adult in good health.

The chain recombines TRBV7-3 with TRBJ1-2; 9 bases are shared with TRBD1. CDR1 SGHTA and CDR2 FQGTGA come from the germline V gene. This CDR3 is 14 amino acids long. V lost 4 bases and J lost 2; bases outside the gene matches: 2. CDR3 sequence: CASSSTGGNYGYTF. The CDR3 region has the DNA TGTGCCAGCAGCTCCACAGGGGGCAACTATGGCTACACCTTC.

The chain uses TRBV15 and TRBJ1-4; 9 positions match TRBD1. V trimming: 3 bases; J trimming: 8 bases; junction bases outside the gene matches: 10. Per the germline V gene, CDR1 is LNHNV and CDR2 is YYDKDF (reference sequence). This CDR3 has 16 amino acids. For the CDR3, the DNA is TGTGCCACCAGCAGTGAAGGTTTTGGACAGGGGGAAAAACTGTTTTTT. Its translation: CATSSEGFGQGEKLFF.

The chain carries TRBV2 and TRBJ1-6, with 7 bases lining up with TRBD1. This CDR3 spans 15 amino acids. Losses at the gene ends were 7 bases for V and 0 bases for J; bases not matched to a gene: 3. Looked up from germline, CDR1 is SNHLY and CDR2 is FYNNEI. The CDR3 spells CASIGDSSYNSPLHF. The CDR3 nucleotides read TGTGCCAGCATTGGGGACAGCTCCTATAATTCACCCCTCCACTTT.

The V and J genes are TRBV6-5 and TRBJ1-1; D perhaps matches TRBD1 (5 bases). The germline CDR1 and CDR2 sequences are MNHEY and SVGAGI. The CDR3 sequence is 14 residues long. Trimming removed 7 bases from V and 0 bases from J, with 12 bases in between. The CDR3 sequence is CASIGDGMNTEAFF. In DNA, the CDR3 is TGTGCCAGCATCGGGGACGGTATGAACACTGAAGCTTTCTTT.

This chain joins TRBV7-2 and TRBJ1-6; D is uncertain. The CDR3 runs 14 residues. The germline CDR1 and CDR2 sequences are SGHTA and FQGNSA. V was pared by 2 bases and J by 14 bases, with 16 bases between. This CDR3 reads CASSLSVRGRTLHF. The CDR3 nucleotides are TGTGCCAGCAGCTTATCTGTTCGGGGTCGAACCCTCCACTTT.

With respect to this clone: Distinct nucleotide sequences in the sample also encode this CDR3. In DNA, the CDR3 is TGTGCCAGCTCACGGGACCGCAATCAGCCCCAGCATTTT. Translating gives CASSRDRNQPQHF. This rearrangement joins TRBV18 to TRBJ1-5; D perhaps matches TRBD1 (5 bases). V lost 4 bases and J 2 bases, leaving 6 bases between the germline ends. Germline values: CDR1 KGHSH, CDR2 LQKENI. The CDR3 extends over 13 amino acids.

The V and J genes are TRBV10-3 and TRBJ2-5; D is ambiguous. The germline V gene has CDR1 ENHRY and CDR2 SYGVKD. The CDR3 is 11 amino acids. The V end lost 4 bases, the J end lost 5 bases, and 5 bases lay between the germline ends. This CDR3 is CAISARETQYF. The CDR3 DNA is TGTGCCATCAGTGCCCGGGAGACCCAGTACTTC.

V and J are TRBV6-5 and TRBJ2-3; 13 positions agree with TRBD2. The V segment lost 4 bases and the J segment 8 bases; nucleotides outside the gene matches: 3. The CDR3 sequence is 14 residues long. CDR1 is MNHEY, CDR2 SVGAGI, per germline. The CDR3 protein is CASSSTSGGGTQYF. DNA of the CDR3: TGTGCCAGCAGTTCCACTAGCGGGGGGGGTACGCAGTATTTT.